This TCR beta chain was sequenced for a study of shared clonotypes between healthy human individuals. Notes on this clone: The target antigen is unknown.

General study findings and limits: On the whole, naive subsets had larger estimated richness than memory subsets had.

Germline trimming cut 3 bases from V and 3 bases from J; bases unmatched to any gene: 5. CDR3 size: 15 residues. From germline, CDR1 is MDHEN and CDR2 SYDVKM. The study ran the assay at deep level. Produced via immunoSEQ multiplex PCR; TCRdb's table is partial and in-frame only. The sample contains about 380,000 clones, about 96% of which appear only once. This TCR was recovered from a man aged 30 to 39 in good health. The V gene is TRBV28, the J gene TRBJ2-7, with 10 bases that match TRBD2. What was sequenced was memory CD8+ T cells sorted from blood. Subset defined: CD45RO+ cells pooled with CCR7-negative TemRA cells. CDR3 sequence: CASSFIGTSVYEQYF. DNA for the CDR3: TGTGCCAGCAGTTTTATCGGGACTAGCGTCTACGAGCAGTACTTC.